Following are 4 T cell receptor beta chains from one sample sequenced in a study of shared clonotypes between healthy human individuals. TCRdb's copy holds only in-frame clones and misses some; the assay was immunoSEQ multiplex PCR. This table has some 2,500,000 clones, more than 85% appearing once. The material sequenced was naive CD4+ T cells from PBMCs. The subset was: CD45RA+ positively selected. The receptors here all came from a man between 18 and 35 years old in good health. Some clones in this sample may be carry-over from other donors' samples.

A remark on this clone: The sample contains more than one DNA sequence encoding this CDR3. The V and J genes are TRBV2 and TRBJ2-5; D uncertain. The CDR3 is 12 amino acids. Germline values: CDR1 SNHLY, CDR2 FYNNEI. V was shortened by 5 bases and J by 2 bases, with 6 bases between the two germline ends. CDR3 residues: CASSSEQETQYF. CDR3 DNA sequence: TGTGCCAGCAGTTCAGAGCAAGAGACCCAGTACTTC.

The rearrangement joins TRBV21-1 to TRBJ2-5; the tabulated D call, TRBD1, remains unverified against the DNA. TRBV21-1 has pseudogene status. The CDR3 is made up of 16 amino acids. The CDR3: CASSGRVGAYQETQYF. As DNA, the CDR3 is TGTGCCAGCAGCGGCAGGGTAGGTGCGTACCAAGAGACCCAGTACTTC.

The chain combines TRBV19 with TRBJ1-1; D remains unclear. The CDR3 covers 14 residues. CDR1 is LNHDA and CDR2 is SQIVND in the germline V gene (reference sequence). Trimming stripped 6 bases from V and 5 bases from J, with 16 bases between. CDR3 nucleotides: TGTGCCAGTAGACGGGAGTCTTTGGGGACTGAAGCTTTCTTT. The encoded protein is CASRRESLGTEAFF.

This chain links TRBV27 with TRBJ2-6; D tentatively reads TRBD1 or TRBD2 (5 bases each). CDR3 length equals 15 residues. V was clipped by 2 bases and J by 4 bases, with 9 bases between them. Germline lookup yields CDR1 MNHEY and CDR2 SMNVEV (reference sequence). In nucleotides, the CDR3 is TGTGCCAGCAGTTTAACGGGACCCGGGGCCAACGTCCTGACTTTC. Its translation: CASSLTGPGANVLTF.